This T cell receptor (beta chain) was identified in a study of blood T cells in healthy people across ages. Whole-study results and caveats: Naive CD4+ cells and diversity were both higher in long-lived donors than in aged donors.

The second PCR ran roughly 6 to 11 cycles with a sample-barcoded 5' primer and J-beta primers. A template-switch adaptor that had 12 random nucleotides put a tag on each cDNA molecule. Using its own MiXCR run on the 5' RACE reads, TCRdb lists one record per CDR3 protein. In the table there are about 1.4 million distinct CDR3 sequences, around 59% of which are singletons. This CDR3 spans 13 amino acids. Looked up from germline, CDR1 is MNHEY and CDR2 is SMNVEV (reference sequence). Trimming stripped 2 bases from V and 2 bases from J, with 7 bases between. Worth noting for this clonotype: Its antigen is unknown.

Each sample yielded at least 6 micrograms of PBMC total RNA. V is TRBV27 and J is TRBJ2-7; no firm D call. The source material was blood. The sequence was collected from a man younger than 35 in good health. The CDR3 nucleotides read TGTGCCAGCAGTTTAAAGGTCCCCTACGAGCAGTACTTC. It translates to CASSLKVPYEQYF.